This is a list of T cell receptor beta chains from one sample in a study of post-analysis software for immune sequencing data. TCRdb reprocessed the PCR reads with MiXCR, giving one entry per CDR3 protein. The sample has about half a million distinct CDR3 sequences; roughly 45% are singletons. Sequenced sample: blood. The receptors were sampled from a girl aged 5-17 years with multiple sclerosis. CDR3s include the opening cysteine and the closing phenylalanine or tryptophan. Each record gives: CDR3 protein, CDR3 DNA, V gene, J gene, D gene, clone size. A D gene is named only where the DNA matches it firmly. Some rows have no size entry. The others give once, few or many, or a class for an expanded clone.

cdr3_aa: CASSSPRSARETQYF
cdr3_nt: TGTGCCAGTAGCTCACCCCGGTCCGCCAGGGAGACCCAGTACTTC
v_call: TRBV19
j_call: TRBJ2-5
d_call: NA
clone_size: NA

cdr3_aa: CASSPETSGTFTYEQYF
cdr3_nt: TGTGCCAGCAGTCCCGAGACTAGCGGTACCTTTACCTACGAGCAGTACTTC
v_call: TRBV12-3/TRBV12-4
j_call: TRBJ2-7
d_call: TRBD2
clone_size: once

cdr3_aa: CSARDLGREETQYF
cdr3_nt: TGCAGTGCTAGAGATCTAGGCAGGGAAGAGACCCAGTACTTC
v_call: TRBV20-1
j_call: TRBJ2-5
d_call: NA
clone_size: few

cdr3_aa: CSVNGGGSYEQYF
cdr3_nt: TGCAGCGTTAATGGGGGGGGATCCTACGAGCAGTACTTC
v_call: TRBV29-1
j_call: TRBJ2-7
d_call: TRBD2
clone_size: NA

cdr3_aa: CASSTQVKGDTQYF
cdr3_nt: TGTGCCAGCAGCACACAGGTGAAGGGAGATACGCAGTATTTT
v_call: TRBV7-9
j_call: TRBJ2-3
d_call: NA
clone_size: NA

cdr3_aa: CASSLRGDGETQYF
cdr3_nt: TGTGCCAGCAGCTTACGCGGGGACGGGGAGACCCAGTACTTC
v_call: TRBV7-2
j_call: TRBJ2-5
d_call: NA
clone_size: NA

cdr3_aa: CASNVAGGHETQYF
cdr3_nt: TGTGCCAGTAACGTAGCGGGAGGACACGAGACCCAGTACTTC
v_call: TRBV28
j_call: TRBJ2-5
d_call: TRBD2
clone_size: NA

cdr3_aa: CASSALAGVLNEQYF
cdr3_nt: TGTGCCAGCAGCGCACTAGCGGGAGTACTGAATGAGCAGTACTTC
v_call: TRBV2
j_call: TRBJ2-5
d_call: TRBD2
clone_size: once

cdr3_aa: CASSTGTGRTDTQYF
cdr3_nt: TGTGCCAGCAGCACCGGGACAGGCCGCACAGATACGCAGTATTTT
v_call: TRBV7-8
j_call: TRBJ2-3
d_call: TRBD1
clone_size: NA

cdr3_aa: CASSTGTSGKETQYF
cdr3_nt: TGCGCCAGCAGCACAGGGACTAGCGGGAAGGAGACCCAGTACTTC
v_call: TRBV5-1
j_call: TRBJ2-5
d_call: TRBD2
clone_size: NA

cdr3_aa: CSARGTGLAGESSYEQYF
cdr3_nt: TGCAGTGCCCGGGGAACGGGACTAGCGGGAGAAAGCTCCTACGAGCAGTACTTC
v_call: TRBV20-1
j_call: TRBJ2-7
d_call: TRBD2
clone_size: NA

cdr3_aa: CVSSLMADESYEQYF
cdr3_nt: TGTGTCAGCAGTTTGATGGCCGACGAATCCTACGAGCAGTACTTC
v_call: TRBV12-3/TRBV12-4
j_call: TRBJ2-7
d_call: NA
clone_size: NA

cdr3_aa: CASSPELAGGSEQFF
cdr3_nt: TGTGCCAGCAGCCCTGAACTAGCGGGAGGTAGTGAGCAGTTCTTC
v_call: TRBV7-2
j_call: TRBJ2-1
d_call: TRBD2
clone_size: NA

cdr3_aa: CASSPGDQPQHF
cdr3_nt: TGTGCCAGCAGCCCGGGGGATCAGCCCCAGCATTTT
v_call: TRBV7-9
j_call: TRBJ1-5
d_call: NA
clone_size: NA

cdr3_aa: CSAMDPSDTQYF
cdr3_nt: TGCAGCGCGATGGACCCCTCAGATACGCAGTATTTT
v_call: TRBV29-1
j_call: TRBJ2-3
d_call: NA
clone_size: NA